This is a list of T cell receptor beta chains from one sample in a study of T cell responses to AZD1222 COVID-19 vaccine. Assay: immunoSEQ multiplex PCR; the TCRdb copy retains only in-frame clones and omits some. The repertoire holds 90,000 to 130,000 clones, with 88% as singletons. This sample comprised peripheral blood, obtained on day 0 of AZD1222 vaccination. The receptors derive from an adult in good health. CDR3s include the opening cysteine and the closing phenylalanine or tryptophan. D genes are given only for firm matches. Clone size is given for some rows only: seen once, a few or many times, or a class if the clone is expanded.

>TRBJ1-2|.|TRBV7-2|.
CASSLVMAGQKGGYTF
TGTGCCAGCAGCTTAGTTATGGCAGGGCAGAAGGGTGGCTACACCTTC
>TRBJ2-2|.|TRBV5-4|.
CASSLDPSDRTGELFF
TGTGCCAGCAGCTTGGACCCCTCGGATCGCACCGGGGAGCTGTTTTTT
>TRBJ2-7|TRBD1|TRBV5-4|.
CASSSPGQGFNEQYF
TGTGCCAGCAGCTCCCCAGGACAGGGGTTTAATGAGCAGTACTTC
>TRBJ1-6|.|TRBV7-8|.
CASSPEGDGTPLHF
TGTGCCAGCAGCCCCGAGGGGGATGGGACACCCCTCCACTTT
>TRBJ1-5|TRBD1|TRBV5-5|.
CASSRAWQGDQPQHF
TGTGCCAGCAGCCGAGCGTGGCAGGGGGACCAGCCCCAGCATTTT
>TRBJ2-3|.|TRBV2|.
CASSGQGTDTQYF
TGTGCCAGCAGTGGACAAGGCACAGATACGCAGTATTTT
>TRBJ2-7|TRBD1|TRBV6-5|.
CASPRDRDGYEQYF
TGTGCCAGCCCCCGTGACAGGGATGGTTACGAGCAGTACTTC
>TRBJ1-1|.|TRBV28|.
CASRAGGRKAEAFF
TGTGCCAGCAGGGCCGGAGGGCGGAAGGCTGAAGCTTTCTTT
>TRBJ1-3|.|TRBV6-5|.
CASRGTGSRNTIYF
TGTGCCAGCAGGGGTACAGGCTCCCGAAACACCATATATTTT
>TRBJ2-1|.|TRBV6-1|.
CASSDGQRGSYNEQFF
TGTGCCAGCAGTGATGGTCAGAGGGGGTCCTACAATGAGCAGTTCTTC
>TRBJ1-4|.|TRBV5-5|once
CASSRGRANEKLFF
TGTGCCAGCAGCCGGGGGCGGGCTAATGAAAAACTGTTTTTT
>TRBJ1-1|.|TRBV29-1|once
CSGHRANTEAFF
TGCAGCGGACACAGGGCGAACACTGAAGCTTTCTTT
>TRBJ1-2|.|TRBV3-1/TRBV3-2|.
CASSQDSPGPIYGYTF
TGTGCCAGCAGCCAAGATTCCCCGGGACCGATCTATGGCTACACCTTC
>TRBJ2-7|.|TRBV11-3|.
CASSHSGHEQYF
TGTGCCAGCAGCCACAGTGGACACGAGCAGTACTTC
>TRBJ1-4|.|TRBV30|once
CAWSRDIVGYEKLFF
TGTGCCTGGTCCAGGGATATTGTCGGGTATGAAAAACTGTTTTTT
>TRBJ1-5|.|TRBV5-6|.
CASSFSSGRPQHF
TGTGCCAGCAGCTTCTCGAGCGGGAGGCCCCAGCATTTT
>TRBJ2-7|.|TRBV5-1|.
CASSSSGRGSYEQYF
TGCGCCAGCAGCTCCTCGGGGCGGGGATCCTACGAGCAGTACTTC
>TRBJ1-4|.|TRBV25-1|.
CASSEEESTNEKLFF
TGTGCCAGCAGTGAAGAGGAGTCAACTAATGAAAAACTGTTTTTT